This T cell receptor beta chain was identified in a study of cytomegalovirus exposure and HLA in healthy donors. The study, taken as a whole, reports: Rare TCR sequences dominated, though some public TCRs recurred in many donors.

The PCR made use of 60 Vbeta and 13 Jbeta primers. The table came from immunoSEQ multiplex PCR; TCRdb's copy has only in-frame clones and leaves some out. The sample shows 150,000 to 200,000 clones, roughly three quarters of them seen only once. A remark on this clone: Its specificity is not known.

CDR1 and CDR2 (germline): SNHLY, FYNNEI. This CDR3 has 15 amino acids. The junction had 3 bases not matched to a gene; V was cut back by 2 bases and J by 4 bases. The sample comprised PBMCs. This receptor was obtained from a male donor in good health and CMV-seropositive. This chain uses TRBV2 with TRBJ2-3; 10 bases are shared with TRBD2. CDR3: CASSEKGLAPDTQYF. The CDR3 DNA is TGTGCCAGCAGTGAAAAGGGACTAGCGCCAGATACGCAGTATTTT.